These 23 T cell receptor beta chains were sequenced from one sample in a study of shared clonotypes between healthy human individuals. TCRdb's copy holds only in-frame clones and misses some; the assay was immunoSEQ multiplex PCR. The sample lists about 1.4 million clones; roughly 95% were seen once. Specimen: naive CD4+ T cells sorted from blood. Subset indicated: CD45RA+ positively selected. The receptors were gathered from a man aged 25 to 40 in good health.

The genes are TRBV5-1 and TRBJ2-1; D remains unclear. The CDR3 runs 15 residues. Germline V CDR1 and CDR2: SGHRS, YFSETQ. V gave up 1 base and J gave up 4 bases, with 12 bases separating them. The chain's CDR3 is CASSLNSATYNEQFF. DNA for the CDR3: TGCGCCAGCAGCTTGAATTCGGCTACTTACAATGAGCAGTTCTTC.

CDR3 sequence: CASSLVFDRGLYSGSSGKYEQYF. The CDR3 DNA sequence: TGTGCCAGCAGTTTAGTGTTTGACAGGGGGCTTTATAGCGGGAGTTCCGGCAAATACGAGCAGTACTTC. The rearrangement links TRBV28 to TRBJ2-7, with D possibly matching TRBD1 (10 bases). This CDR3 has 23 residues. Germline V gene sequence: CDR1 MDHEN, CDR2 SYDVKM. Trimming pared 2 bases from V and 4 bases from J, leaving 39 bases between. Full variable domain (remainder filled in from reference TRBV28 and TRBJ2-7): DVKVTQSSRYLVKRTGEKVFLECVQDMDHENMFWYRQDPGLGLRLIYFSYDVKMKEKGDIPEGYSVSREKKERFSLILESASTNQTSMYLCASSLVFDRGLYSGSSGKYEQYFGPGTRLTVT.

J is TRBJ2-7 and V is TRBV9, with 9 nucleotides matching TRBD2. This CDR3 is built from 15 residues. J lost 4 bases, V lost 0 bases, and 5 bases had no gene match. CDR1 SGDLS and CDR2 YYNGEE come from the germline V gene. CDR3 nucleotides: TGTGCCAGCAGCGTAGGTTCTAGCGGGATATACGAGCAGTACTTC. Its translation: CASSVGSSGIYEQYF.

CDR3 sequence (DNA): TGCAGCGTTGTCTCGCTAGCGGGAAGCGACGGCGAGCAGTACTTC. This translates into CSVVSLAGSDGEQYF. The chain uses TRBV29-1 and TRBJ2-7; 9 bases match TRBD2. V lost 4 bases and J lost 6; bases outside the gene matches: 13. The CDR3 has 15 amino acids. CDR1 and CDR2 (germline): SQVTM, ANQGSEA.

The rearrangement uses TRBV7-2 and TRBJ2-7; TRBD1 might be the D (6 bases). Germline lookup yields CDR1 SGHTA and CDR2 FQGNSA. V dropped 4 bases and J dropped 6 bases, with 13 bases sitting between them. This CDR3 has 13 residues. CDR3 sequence reads: CASSSDRWGEQYF. CDR3 DNA sequence: TGTGCCAGCAGCTCCGACAGGTGGGGCGAGCAGTACTTC.

As regards this clone: A junction boundary mismatches the germline segment, possibly from a read error. J is TRBJ1-2 and V is TRBV27; 9 nucleotides align to TRBD1. Germline loops: CDR1 MNHEY, CDR2 SMNVEV (reference sequence). There are 12 residues in the CDR3. In DNA form, the CDR3 reads TGTGCCAGCAGTTGGACAGGGGCCGCCCTGGCCTTC. Protein: CASSWTGAALAF.

The chain joins TRBV7-2 to TRBJ1-5, with TRBD1 as a possible D gene (5 bases). This CDR3 contains 15 residues. Germline lookup yields CDR1 SGHTA and CDR2 FQGNSA. V was pared by 5 bases and J by 1 base, with 12 bases between. The CDR3 loop reads CASSNQGGSNQPQHF. As DNA, the CDR3 is TGTGCCAGCAGCAACCAGGGAGGGAGCAATCAGCCCCAGCATTTT.

The V call is TRBV7-9, the J call TRBJ2-3, with 9 bases lining up with TRBD2. V shed 5 bases, J shed 1 base, and the junction held 10 bases outside the gene matches. The CDR3 loop spans 17 amino acids. The germline CDR1 and CDR2 sequences are SEHNR and FQNEAQ (reference sequence). CDR3 sequence: CASSEGGGLAGTDTQYF. CDR3 DNA sequence: TGTGCCAGCAGCGAAGGAGGGGGACTAGCTGGCACAGATACGCAGTATTTT.

The chain employs TRBV2 and TRBJ2-3; unclear D gene. Trimming removed 3 bases from V and 4 bases from J, with 11 bases in between. Germline V gene lookup returns CDR1 SNHLY and CDR2 FYNNEI. CDR3 size: 14 residues. The CDR3: CASSDLTAADTQYF. The CDR3 bases are TGTGCCAGCAGTGACCTGACTGCGGCAGATACGCAGTATTTT. Looking up the rest from reference TRBV2 and TRBJ2-3 gives the full variable domain: EPEVTQTPSHQVTQMGQEVILRCVPISNHLYFYWYRQILGQKVEFLVSFYNNEISEKSEIFDDQFSVERPDGSNFTLKIRSTKLEDSAMYFCASSDLTAADTQYFGPGTRLTVL.

The chain recombines TRBV18 with TRBJ2-7; no clear D gene. This CDR3 is 14 amino acids long. Germline loops: CDR1 KGHSH, CDR2 LQKENI. Trimming removed 0 bases from V and 1 base from J, with 7 bases in between. The CDR3 loop reads CASSPPNESYEQYF. CDR3 in DNA: TGTGCCAGCTCACCACCAAACGAATCCTACGAGCAGTACTTC.

The V gene is TRBV7-9, the J gene TRBJ2-7, with 8 positions matching TRBD1. The germline V gene has CDR1 SEHNR and CDR2 FQNEAQ (reference sequence). This CDR3 comprises 16 residues. V lost 5 bases to trimming and J lost 1 base; unmatched junction nucleotides: 10. The CDR3, as DNA: TGTGCCAGCAGCCCCCGGACAGGGACAAGGTCCTACGAGCAGTACTTC. It specifies CASSPRTGTRSYEQYF.

This clone came up once. The chain joins TRBV11-2 to TRBJ1-4; D perhaps matches TRBD1 (5 bases). This CDR3 is 16 amino acids long. Germline V gene lookup returns CDR1 SGHAT and CDR2 FQNNGV. Trimming took 3 bases from V and 0 from J, leaving 11 bases between them. The CDR3 DNA follows: TGTGCCAGCAGCTTGGAGCAGGGTGCAACTAATGAAAAACTGTTTTTT. Translated: CASSLEQGATNEKLFF.

The V and J genes are TRBV21-1 and TRBJ2-5; the table's D call of TRBD1 was not tested on the DNA. TRBV21-1 is tagged as a pseudogene. CDR3 size: 15 residues. The CDR3 loop is CASSKRDRERETQYF. Here the CDR3 DNA reads TGTGCCAGCAGCAAACGGGACAGGGAGCGAGAGACCCAGTACTTC.

The chain links TRBV5-4 to TRBJ2-5, with D tentatively TRBD1 or TRBD2 (5 bases each). Per germline, CDR1 SGHNT and CDR2 YYREEE (reference sequence). The V end lost 1 base, the J end lost 5 bases, and 18 bases lay between the germline ends. The CDR3 extends over 16 amino acids. The DNA for the CDR3 is TGTGCCAGCAGCTTGACCCGGGGCTCGAGGATGGAGACCCAGTACTTC. This codes for CASSLTRGSRMETQYF.

The V call is TRBV5-1, the J call TRBJ2-2; possible D gene TRBD1, 5 bases. The V gene lost 1 base and the J gene lost 5 bases, with 15 bases spanning the gap. The CDR3 loop spans 16 amino acids. The germline CDR1 and CDR2 sequences are SGHRS and YFSETQ. CDR3 nucleotide sequence: TGCGCCAGCAGCTTGCAGGGTTGGGCCGGTACCGGGGAGCTGTTTTTT. It yields the protein CASSLQGWAGTGELFF. Full variable domain (missing parts from reference TRBV5-1 and TRBJ2-2): KAGVTQTPRYLIKTRGQQVTLSCSPISGHRSVSWYQQTPGQGLQFLFEYFSETQRNKGNFPGRFSGRQFSNSRSEMNVSTLELGDSALYLCASSLQGWAGTGELFFGEGSRLTVL.

The CDR3 DNA sequence: TGTGCCAGCAGCGTCACCCTGCCGGGACTAGCTTATTTT. As protein: CASSVTLPGLAYF. This chain uses TRBV7-2 with TRBJ2-3; 9 bases are a match to TRBD2. Germline CDR1 reads SGHTA; CDR2 reads FQGNSA. This CDR3 spans 13 amino acids. Trimming at V came to 5 bases and at J to 15 bases, leaving 12 bases not matched to a gene. Full variable domain (rest looked up from reference TRBV7-2 and TRBJ2-3): GAGVSQSPSNKVTEKGKDVELRCDPISGHTALYWYRQSLGQGLEFLIYFQGNSAPDKSGLPSDRFSAERTGGSVSTLTIQRTQQEDSAVYLCASSVTLPGLAYFGPGTRLTVL.

CDR3 DNA: TGTGCCAGCAGCCGCAGGGGCTACAATGAGCAGTTCTTC. Protein sequence: CASSRRGYNEQFF. The chain uses TRBV5-4 and TRBJ2-1; tentative D call: TRBD1 (6 bases). The CDR3 loop spans 13 amino acids. Germline V gene sequence: CDR1 SGHNT, CDR2 YYREEE (reference sequence). The V end lost 4 bases, the J end lost 3 bases, and 8 bases lay between the germline ends.

Written as DNA, the CDR3 is TGTGCCAGCAGTGGACCGGTGGGGACCCAGTACTTC. Protein product: CASSGPVGTQYF. The genes are TRBV28 and TRBJ2-5, with D hard to call. The CDR3 loop spans 12 amino acids. Per germline, CDR1 MDHEN and CDR2 SYDVKM. The germline V and J ends were trimmed by 5 bases and 7 bases, with 11 bases remaining between them.

The V and J genes are TRBV4-1 and TRBJ2-2; no definite D call. Per germline, CDR1 MGHRA and CDR2 YSYEKL. There are 13 residues in the CDR3. The V and J ends lost 1 base and 6 bases respectively, with 6 bases between them. CDR3 DNA sequence: TGCGCCAGCAGCCAAGTACGGGCCGGGGAGCTGTTTTTT. It encodes CASSQVRAGELFF.

V usage is TRBV11-3 and J usage is TRBJ2-1, with D unresolved. This CDR3 has 13 residues. V was pared by 4 bases and J by 6 bases, with 10 bases between. Germline values: CDR1 SGHNT, CDR2 YENEEA. DNA for the CDR3: TGTGCCAGCAGCTCACGAGTACCCAATGAGCAGTTCTTC. Protein: CASSSRVPNEQFF.

The V and J genes are TRBV27 and TRBJ2-1; 7 bases line up with TRBD1. Per the germline V gene, CDR1 is MNHEY and CDR2 is SMNVEV (reference sequence). The CDR3 is 16 amino acids. Trimming at V came to 5 bases and at J to 3 bases, leaving 10 bases not matched to a gene. CDR3 bases: TGTGCCAGCAGTATAAGACAGGGAAGGTTCTACAATGAGCAGTTCTTC. Its protein product is CASSIRQGRFYNEQFF.

This chain links TRBV28 with TRBJ1-1; a possible D gene is TRBD1 (6 bases). Germline V CDR1 and CDR2: MDHEN, SYDVKM. V lost 10 bases to trimming and J lost 8 bases, with 11 bases between them. The CDR3 is 10 amino acids. The CDR3 DNA is TGTGCCATCGAGGGGGGCGAAGCTTTCTTT. Protein sequence: CAIEGGEAFF.

J is TRBJ2-2 and V is TRBV9; D not certain. Per the germline V gene, CDR1 is SGDLS and CDR2 is YYNGEE. V gave up 2 bases and J gave up 7 bases, with 15 bases separating them. This CDR3 contains 15 residues. The CDR3 DNA follows: TGTGCCAGCAGCGTGTACGCCTCCTGGAGCGGGGAGCTGTTTTTT. This encodes CASSVYASWSGELFF.